This T cell receptor (beta chain) was identified in a study of blood T cell repertoires in COVID-19. Overall study context: Researchers got acute and convalescent COVID-19 samples from the United States, Italy and Spain.

Generated by immunoSEQ multiplex PCR, the TCRdb table keeps only in-frame clones and is missing some. This sample yields roughly 68,000 clones, of which roughly 82% are seen a single time; 16% belongs to the top ten. Trimming stripped 0 bases from V and 1 base from J, with 11 bases between. The length of the CDR3 is 16 residues. CDR1 and CDR2 from the germline V gene are SGHRS and YFSETQ. The receptor comes from a man aged 80 or over with active COVID-19. The chain has TRBV5-1 and TRBJ2-1, with D tentatively TRBD1 (6 bases). Material: peripheral blood. The CDR3 coding sequence is TGCGCCAGCAGCTTGGCAGGGGACCTTTCCTACAATGAGCAGTTCTTC. Its translation is CASSLAGDLSYNEQFF.